This T cell receptor (beta chain) was profiled in a study of blood T cell repertoires in COVID-19. Study context: Specimens from acute and convalescent COVID-19 originated in the United States, Italy and Spain. From T cells, B-cell-depleted T cells, or PBMCs came the material, which was cDNA or gDNA.

Sequencing used immunoSEQ multiplex PCR; TCRdb keeps in-frame clones, though not all of them. The data contain about 200,000 clones, 92% of them singletons. The germline gives CDR1 DFQATT, CDR2 SNEGSKA (reference sequence). The germline V and J ends were trimmed by 3 bases and 4 bases, with 10 bases remaining between them. CDR3 length equals 13 residues. The sequencing sample was made of peripheral blood. V usage is TRBV20-1 and J usage is TRBJ1-5; D remains unclear. The sequence derives from a man aged 60-69 years with COVID-19, enrolled during active disease. CDR3 protein: CSASRSGNQPQHF. In DNA form, the CDR3 reads TGCAGTGCTAGTAGGTCGGGGAATCAGCCCCAGCATTTT.